The T cell receptor (beta chain) under discussion was sequenced for a study of graft-versus-host responses after intestinal transplantation. Study summary: Each transplant was multivisceral, liver-intestinal, or isolated intestinal.

Study results and caveats: Recipient marrow held GvH clones, some first seen in ileum or blood. High graft-versus-host to host-versus-graft clonal ratios were found in allografts of patients who had graft-donor T cell macrochimerism. Researchers found peak circulating GvH clone levels linked to early post-transplant HvG declines.

Clones were sequenced by immunoSEQ multiplex PCR, and TCRdb holds only the in-frame ones, with some missing. The data contain more than 85,000 clones, 93% of them singletons. In the case of this clone: Antigen unknown.

The sequence derives from a human donor who received an intestinal transplant. The material sequenced was unstimulated CD8+ T cells sorted from spleen or lymph node cells, taken before intestinal transplant.

CDR3 in amino acids: CASSLGTSGFYEQYF. As DNA, the CDR3 is TGCGCCAGCAGCTTGGGGACTAGCGGGTTCTACGAGCAGTACTTC. The rearrangement links TRBV5-1 to TRBJ2-7; 11 bases agree with TRBD2. The germline V gene has CDR1 SGHRS and CDR2 YFSETQ. This CDR3 has 15 residues. With V trimmed by 0 bases and J by 3 bases, 2 bases remained unmatched.